One and the same sample provided the 2 T cell receptor beta chains below, sequenced in a study of blood T cells in healthy people across ages. With a J-beta primer mix and a sample-barcoded 5' primer, a second PCR ran 7 to 11 cycles. TCRdb used MiXCR to reprocess the 5' RACE reads, holding one entry per CDR3 protein. The data contain hundreds of thousands of distinct CDR3 sequences, around two fifths of them singletons. Material: blood. These receptors were obtained from a man older than 75 in good health.

This clonotype has more than one count but fewer than ten. The chain carries TRBV20-1 and TRBJ2-5, with a possible D match to TRBD2 (6 bases). The V gene's germline CDR1 is DFQATT and CDR2 SNEGSKA (reference sequence). There are 13 residues in the CDR3. Trimming left V 0 bases short and J 9 bases short, with 14 bases between. The CDR3 coding sequence is TGCAGTGCTAGAGAGGCGGGGCTCGGGGCCCAGTACTTC. Its protein is CSAREAGLGAQYF.

In its sample, this clonotype was seen a few times. V is TRBV6-2 or TRBV6-3 and J is TRBJ2-2; D unclear. Trimming cost V 5 bases and J 9 bases, with 7 bases left between them. There are 11 residues in the CDR3. CDR1 and CDR2 (germline): MNHEY, SVGEGT. CDR3 region: CASSPIRELFF. The CDR3, as DNA: TGTGCCAGCAGTCCGATCCGGGAGCTGTTTTTT.